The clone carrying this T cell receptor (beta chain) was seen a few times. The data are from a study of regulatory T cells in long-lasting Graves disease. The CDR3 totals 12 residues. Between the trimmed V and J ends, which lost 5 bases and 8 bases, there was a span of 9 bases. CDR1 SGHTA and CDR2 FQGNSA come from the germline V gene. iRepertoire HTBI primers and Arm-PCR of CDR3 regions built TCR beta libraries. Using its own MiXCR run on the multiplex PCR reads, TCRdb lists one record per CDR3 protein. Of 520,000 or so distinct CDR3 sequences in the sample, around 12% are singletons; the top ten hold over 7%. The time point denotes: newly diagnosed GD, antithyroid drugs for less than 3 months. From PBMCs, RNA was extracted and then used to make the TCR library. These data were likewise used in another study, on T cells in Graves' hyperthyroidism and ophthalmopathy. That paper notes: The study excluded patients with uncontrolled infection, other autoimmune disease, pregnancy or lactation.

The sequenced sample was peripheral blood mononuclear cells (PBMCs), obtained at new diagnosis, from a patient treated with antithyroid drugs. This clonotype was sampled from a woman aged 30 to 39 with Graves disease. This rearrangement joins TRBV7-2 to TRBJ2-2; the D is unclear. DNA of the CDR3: TGTGCCAGCAGCCGTTACGGAGGGGAGCTGTTTTTT. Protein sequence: CASSRYGGELFF.